Listed here are 21 T cell receptor beta chains from one sample, sequenced in a study of blood T cell repertoires in COVID-19. The table came from immunoSEQ multiplex PCR; TCRdb's copy has only in-frame clones and leaves some out. The sample lists 400,000 to 500,000 clones; around nine tenths were seen once. Sequencing input: PBMCs or T cells enriched from blood (not recorded which). These receptor sequences come from a woman in her late teens or twenties who had been exposed to COVID-19.

This sequence joins TRBV15 and TRBJ1-3; TRBD1 is a possible D gene (5 bases). Germline lookup yields CDR1 LNHNV and CDR2 YYDKDF (reference sequence). V was trimmed by 3 bases and J by 0 bases, leaving 9 bases between them. The CDR3 totals 15 residues. Here the CDR3 reads CATSRTASSGNTIYF. The CDR3 nucleotides read TGTGCCACCAGCAGGACAGCCAGCTCTGGAAACACCATATATTTT.

The chain has TRBV10-3 and TRBJ2-7; D unclear. V was pared by 0 bases and J by 3 bases, with 18 bases between. This CDR3 has 17 residues. Germline values: CDR1 ENHRY, CDR2 SYGVKD. CDR3 nucleotide sequence: TGTGCCATCAGTGAGTCGACACTGACCCGGTCCCTCTACGAGCAGTACTTC. Translation: CAISESTLTRSLYEQYF.

The chain has TRBV11-2 and TRBJ2-1; possible D gene TRBD2, 5 bases. Germline CDR1 reads SGHAT; CDR2 reads FQNNGV. This CDR3 region has 15 residues. Trimming took 5 bases from V and 1 from J, leaving 12 bases between them. This CDR3 is CASSVTGLSYNEQFF. The CDR3 nucleotides are TGTGCCAGCAGCGTCACGGGATTATCCTACAATGAGCAGTTCTTC.

In its sample, this clone was seen a few times. This sequence joins TRBV10-3 and TRBJ1-2; TRBD1 might be the D (5 bases). CDR3 length equals 15 residues. The germline gives CDR1 ENHRY, CDR2 SYGVKD. V was cut by 3 bases and J by 2 bases, with 13 bases left in between. CDR3 amino acids: CAISEFDSPNYGYTF. In nucleotides, the CDR3 is TGTGCCATCAGTGAATTTGACAGTCCAAACTATGGCTACACCTTC.

The chain combines TRBV7-6 with TRBJ2-1; TRBD2 agrees at 7 bases. CDR1 SGHVS and CDR2 FNYEAQ come from the germline V gene. This CDR3 is built from 15 residues. Germline trimming cut 5 bases from V and 10 bases from J; bases unmatched to any gene: 14. The CDR3 nucleotides are TGTGCCAGCAGCCCCTTGCGCGGGAGAGGGTGGGAGCAGTTCTTC. This gives the protein CASSPLRGRGWEQFF.

V usage is TRBV9 and J usage is TRBJ2-2; TRBD2 might be the D (5 bases). Looked up from germline, CDR1 is SGDLS and CDR2 is YYNGEE. This CDR3 spans 16 amino acids. V was cut by 3 bases and J by 11 bases, with 23 bases left in between. CDR3 DNA sequence: TGTGCCAGCAGCGACGCCGGGATCAGACAAATAGGAGAGCTGTTTTTT. Its protein is CASSDAGIRQIGELFF.

This sequence joins TRBV5-1 and TRBJ1-2; 9 bases line up with TRBD1. CDR1 is SGHRS, CDR2 YFSETQ, per germline. V trimming: 4 bases; J trimming: 2 bases; junction bases outside the gene matches: 6. The CDR3 totals 15 residues. As DNA, the CDR3 is TGCGCCAGCAGCAGGGAGGGACAGGGCAACTATGGCTACACCTTC. Its protein is CASSREGQGNYGYTF.

The chain carries TRBV5-1 and TRBJ2-1; D is ambiguous. The CDR3 contains 11 residues. Germline V CDR1 and CDR2: SGHRS, YFSETQ. Trimming cost V 5 bases and J 4 bases, with 4 bases left between them. The CDR3 protein is CASSKYNEQFF. CDR3 DNA sequence: TGCGCCAGCAGTAAATACAATGAGCAGTTCTTC.

The CDR3, as DNA: TGCAGTGCTAGTACCTTTGAGGAGTGGCTAGCGGGGGACCAAGAGACCCAGTACTTC. Residues: CSASTFEEWLAGDQETQYF. The chain couples TRBV20-1 to TRBJ2-5; 10 bases are shared with TRBD2. With V trimmed by 3 bases and J by 0 bases, 16 bases remained unmatched. Germline values: CDR1 DFQATT, CDR2 SNEGSKA (reference sequence). The CDR3 runs to 19 residues.

This sequence joins TRBV7-9 and TRBJ2-1; 10 bases map to TRBD2. The V gene end was trimmed by 4 bases and the J gene end by 1 base; junction bases not matched to a gene: 4. The germline CDR1 and CDR2 sequences are SEHNR and FQNEAQ (reference sequence). The CDR3 length is 16 residues. The CDR3: CASSSPTSGSYNEQFF. The DNA for the CDR3 is TGTGCCAGCAGCTCTCCGACTAGCGGGTCCTACAATGAGCAGTTCTTC. Supplemented by reference TRBV7-9 and TRBJ2-1, the full variable domain reads DTGVSQNPRHKITKRGQNVTFRCDPISEHNRLYWYRQTLGQGPEFLTYFQNEAQLEKSRLLSDRFSAERPKGSFSTLEIQRTEQGDSAMYLCASSSPTSGSYNEQFFGPGTRLTVL.

The gene calls are TRBV28 and TRBJ1-1, with 9 bases that match TRBD1. The V segment lost 6 bases and the J segment 2 bases; nucleotides outside the gene matches: 16. The CDR3 contains 18 residues. Germline V gene sequence: CDR1 MDHEN, CDR2 SYDVKM. The CDR3 reads CASRFPLGQGSGNTEAFF. CDR3 sequence (DNA): TGTGCCAGCAGGTTCCCATTGGGACAGGGCTCTGGAAACACTGAAGCTTTCTTT.

The chain carries TRBV10-2 and TRBJ2-7, with 12 bases fitting TRBD2. The ends lost 8 bases at V and 1 base at J; junction bases unmatched: 3. The CDR3 sequence is 14 residues long. Germline V lookup: CDR1 WSHSY, CDR2 SAAADI. The CDR3 nucleotides read TGCGCCAGCCGTACTAGCGGGAGGTCCTACGAGCAGTACTTC. Translation gives CASRTSGRSYEQYF.

The chain recombines TRBV4-3 with TRBJ1-6, with TRBD1 matching over 7 bases. This CDR3 has 22 residues. Germline assignment: CDR1 LGHNA and CDR2 YSLEER. V lost 2 bases and J lost 7; bases outside the gene matches: 26. CDR3 region: CASSQSTARTGDATGGNSPLHF. CDR3 nucleotides: TGCGCCAGCAGCCAAAGTACCGCCCGAACAGGGGACGCAACGGGGGGGAATTCACCCCTCCACTTT.

The chain carries TRBV2 and TRBJ1-2; a weak D match, TRBD1 (5 bases). The length of the CDR3 is 12 residues. Germline loops: CDR1 SNHLY, CDR2 FYNNEI. V was shortened by 5 bases and J by 4 bases, with 8 bases between the two germline ends. CDR3 nucleotide sequence: TGTGCCAGCAGTCTCGACAGCTATGGCTACACCTTC. Its protein is CASSLDSYGYTF.

The chain couples TRBV18 to TRBJ1-2, with 12 bases aligning to TRBD1. The CDR3 runs to 18 residues. Germline assignment: CDR1 KGHSH and CDR2 LQKENI. The J segment lost 4 bases and the V segment lost 3 bases, leaving 12 bases of the junction unmatched. Written as DNA, the CDR3 is TGTGCCAGCTCACCCCCCGGGACAGGGGGCTCCGCAGTCTATGGCTACACCTTC. This encodes CASSPPGTGGSAVYGYTF.

In its sample, this clone was seen once. The V call is TRBV11-3, the J call TRBJ2-2, with no clear D. The CDR3 covers 14 residues. V lost 1 base, J lost 6 bases, and 9 bases lay in between. Germline-derived CDR1 and CDR2 are SGHNT and YENEEA. The DNA for the CDR3 is TGTGCCAGCAGCTTAGTTTCTGTTTCCGGGGAGCTGTTTTTT. This sequence encodes CASSLVSVSGELFF.

The chain combines TRBV15 with TRBJ1-5; D is unclear. The CDR3 is made up of 15 amino acids. Trimming took 0 bases from V and 6 from J, leaving 12 bases between them. Germline CDR1 and CDR2: LNHNV and YYDKDF (reference sequence). CDR3 DNA: TGTGCCACCAGCAGAGATGTCCTTGTCGGTCAGCCCCAGCATTTT. Protein product: CATSRDVLVGQPQHF.

The chain employs TRBV6-5 and TRBJ1-6, with D possibly being TRBD1 (6 bases). The germline V gene has CDR1 MNHEY and CDR2 SVGAGI. The CDR3 is 14 residues long. The V and J ends lost 6 bases and 4 bases respectively, with 10 bases between them. This CDR3 reads CASSPTGYNSPLHF. The CDR3 coding sequence is TGTGCCAGCAGCCCCACAGGGTATAATTCACCCCTCCACTTT.

The chain carries TRBV7-2 and TRBJ1-1; no definite D call. V lost 0 bases and J lost 4, with 9 bases in between. The CDR3 covers 14 residues. Germline V CDR1 and CDR2: SGHTA, FQGNSA. The CDR3 spells CASSLAPESTEAFF. The CDR3 DNA follows: TGTGCCAGCAGCTTAGCTCCAGAAAGCACTGAAGCTTTCTTT. The entire variable domain, with the rest obtained from reference TRBV7-2 and TRBJ1-1, is as follows: GAGVSQSPSNKVTEKGKDVELRCDPISGHTALYWYRQSLGQGLEFLIYFQGNSAPDKSGLPSDRFSAERTGGSVSTLTIQRTQQEDSAVYLCASSLAPESTEAFFGQGTRLTVV.

The CDR3 is CASSAVDRANYGYTF. In nucleotides, the CDR3 is TGTGCCAGCAGTGCAGTAGACAGGGCAAACTATGGCTACACCTTC. The rearrangement links TRBV2 to TRBJ1-2; 7 nucleotides align to TRBD1. The germline gives CDR1 SNHLY, CDR2 FYNNEI. The CDR3 spans 15 residues. With 4 bases clipped from V and 2 bases from J, the junction kept 7 bases outside the gene matches.

The V call is TRBV6-5, the J call TRBJ2-5, with D tentatively TRBD1 (6 bases). This CDR3 has 14 amino acids. The germline V gene has CDR1 MNHEY and CDR2 SVGAGI. Trimming stripped 8 bases from V and 5 bases from J, with 18 bases between. CDR3: CASDALGGGETQYF. DNA for the CDR3: TGTGCCAGCGACGCCTTAGGGGGTGGCGAGACCCAGTACTTC.